Below are 9 T cell receptor beta chains sequenced from a single sample in a study of neurological immune-mediated disorders. As to time point: longitudinal time-point 3. MiXCR, applied by TCRdb to the 5' RACE reads, yields one record per CDR3 protein. The data contain about 48,000 distinct CDR3 sequences, roughly 13% of them seen just once; the ten biggest clones take up around 8.8%. Material for sequencing was PBMCs. These receptors were taken from a male donor with HTLV-1-associated myelopathy (HAM/TSP).

This clonotype showed up many times. The gene calls are TRBV20-1 and TRBJ2-7; the D gene is possibly TRBD1 (5 bases). The CDR3 totals 12 residues. Trimming stripped 3 bases from V and 3 bases from J, with 9 bases between. CDR1 DFQATT and CDR2 SNEGSKA come from the germline V gene (reference sequence). CDR3 DNA: TGCAGTGCTAGTAGCAGGGACTACGAGCAGTACTTC. Encoded protein: CSASSRDYEQYF.

This clonotype was recorded many times. The chain links TRBV10-3 to TRBJ1-6, with D possibly TRBD1 on 5 matching bases. The ends were cut back, 10 bases at V and 7 bases at J, with 14 bases in the middle. Germline V lookup: CDR1 ENHRY, CDR2 SYGVKD. The CDR3 runs to 13 residues. The CDR3 coding sequence is TGTGCCAGCTACGGGACTAGGAATTCACCCCTCCACTTT. The encoded protein is CASYGTRNSPLHF.

This clonotype was seen many times. The chain couples TRBV7-2 to TRBJ2-5; D uncertain. Looked up from germline, CDR1 is SGHTA and CDR2 is FQGNSA. V was trimmed by 4 bases and J by 7 bases, leaving 13 bases between them. The CDR3 consists of 13 residues. The CDR3 spells CASSSTTMGTQYF. CDR3 in DNA: TGTGCCAGCAGCTCGACAACCATGGGGACCCAGTACTTC.

The sample holds many counts of this clonotype. The rearrangement links TRBV20-1 to TRBJ2-1; D not resolved. CDR3 length: 14 residues. Germline loops: CDR1 DFQATT, CDR2 SNEGSKA (reference sequence). V was pared by 0 bases and J by 10 bases, with 16 bases between. The CDR3 here is CSARDPTALREQFF. The CDR3 DNA sequence: TGCAGTGCTAGAGATCCCACCGCCCTTAGAGAGCAGTTCTTC.

This clonotype was recorded at least ten times. V usage is TRBV29-1 and J usage is TRBJ1-1; 7 positions agree with TRBD1. Germline lookup yields CDR1 SQVTM and CDR2 ANQGSEA. The CDR3 has 13 residues. Trimming removed 7 bases from V and 1 base from J; junction bases left unmatched: 6. This chain's CDR3 is CSGLGQTNTEAFF. As DNA, the CDR3 is TGCAGCGGATTGGGACAGACGAACACTGAAGCTTTCTTT.

This clonotype was seen ten or more times. This sequence joins TRBV12-3 or TRBV12-4 and TRBJ1-2; 7 nucleotides line up with TRBD1. With 6 bases clipped from V and 8 bases from J, the junction kept 12 bases outside the gene matches. The CDR3 length is 14 residues. CDR3: CASSQRRTGGGYTF. DNA of the CDR3: TGTGCCAGCAGCCAAAGAAGGACAGGCGGCGGCTACACCTTC.

This clonotype showed up many times. The chain uses TRBV6-2 or TRBV6-3 and TRBJ1-2, with 9 positions matching TRBD1. This CDR3 spans 14 amino acids. Trimming removed 6 bases from V and 8 bases from J; junction bases left unmatched: 10. The germline V gene encodes CDR1 MNHEY and CDR2 SVGEGT. The CDR3 DNA reads TGTGCCAGCAGCACCACAAGGACAGGGGTCGGCTACACCTTC. Its translation is CASSTTRTGVGYTF.

In its sample, this clonotype was seen many times. The rearrangement uses TRBV6-5 and TRBJ2-1, with a weak D call TRBD2 (6 bases). Between the trimmed V and J ends, which lost 8 bases and 0 bases, there was a span of 11 bases. The CDR3 spans 14 residues. Germline CDR1 MNHEY, CDR2 SVGAGI. CDR3 loop: CASGRGISYNEQFF. CDR3 in DNA: TGTGCCAGCGGCCGGGGGATCTCCTACAATGAGCAGTTCTTC.

In its sample, this clonotype was seen many times. The CDR3 protein is CASSPTLYGGHQPQHF. The CDR3 DNA reads TGTGCCAGCAGCCCGACACTCTACGGGGGGCATCAGCCCCAGCATTTT. This chain joins TRBV7-2 and TRBJ1-5; perhaps TRBD1 as D (6 bases). The CDR3 runs to 16 residues. The germline V gene encodes CDR1 SGHTA and CDR2 FQGNSA. The V gene lost 5 bases and the J gene lost 5 bases, with 19 bases spanning the gap.